One sample yielded the 13 T cell receptor beta chains listed below, sequenced in a study of cytomegalovirus exposure and HLA in healthy donors. The PCR employed 60 Vbeta primers together with 13 Jbeta primers. Method: immunoSEQ multiplex PCR; TCRdb's copy keeps in-frame clones and lacks some. Seen here are a few hundred thousand clones, 75% to 80% observed once, and the top ten hold 1.5% to 2%. Input material: PBMCs. Source of these receptors: a man aged 18-30 years in good health and CMV-seronegative.

The chain has TRBV2 and TRBJ1-4; 7 bases fit TRBD1. The trim removed 7 bases at V and 1 base at J, leaving 6 bases unmatched. CDR3 length equals 15 residues. Germline assignment: CDR1 SNHLY and CDR2 FYNNEI. The CDR3 DNA is TGTGCCAGCAAAAGGGGGCGTGGAACTAATGAAAAACTGTTTTTT. Translation: CASKRGRGTNEKLFF.

The gene calls are TRBV7-2 and TRBJ2-1; D not certain. Trimming removed 6 bases from V and 0 bases from J, with 18 bases in between. This CDR3 comprises 17 residues. The germline gives CDR1 SGHTA, CDR2 FQGNSA. Written as DNA, the CDR3 is TGTGCCAGCAGTACCAGACCTAGAACGGCCTCCTACAATGAGCAGTTCTTC. Translated: CASSTRPRTASYNEQFF.

This chain joins TRBV7-9 and TRBJ2-1; perhaps TRBD1 as D (6 bases). The V and J ends lost 5 bases and 4 bases respectively, with 12 bases between them. Germline CDR1 reads SEHNR; CDR2 reads FQNEAQ (reference sequence). CDR3 length: 14 amino acids. DNA of the CDR3: TGTGCCAGCAGCAGGGACACTTTATACAATGAGCAGTTCTTC. It is translated as CASSRDTLYNEQFF.

The chain combines TRBV7-2 with TRBJ2-5; 7 bases match TRBD2. The CDR3 sequence is 15 residues long. V shed 5 bases and J 1 base; nucleotides not matched to a gene: 7. Germline V gives CDR1 SGHTA, CDR2 FQGNSA. The CDR3 sequence: CASSRTSAFQETQYF. The CDR3 DNA sequence: TGTGCCAGCAGCCGTACTAGCGCTTTCCAAGAGACCCAGTACTTC.

In nucleotides, the CDR3 is TGTGCCAGCAAACTTAGAAAGGGACATAGCAAGAGGGAGGGCCAGTACTTC. Protein: CASKLRKGHSKREGQYF. This chain links TRBV7-2 with TRBJ2-5; D perhaps matches TRBD2 (7 bases). The germline CDR1 and CDR2 sequences are SGHTA and FQGNSA. CDR3 length: 17 residues. With 7 bases removed from V and 10 bases from J, the gap between germline ends came to 31 bases. Filled out from reference TRBV7-2 and TRBJ2-5, the complete variable domain reads GAGVSQSPSNKVTEKGKDVELRCDPISGHTALYWYRQSLGQGLEFLIYFQGNSAPDKSGLPSDRFSAERTGGSVSTLTIQRTQQEDSAVYLCASKLRKGHSKREGQYFGPGTRLLVL.

The V gene is TRBV4-3, the J gene TRBJ2-7; 9 nucleotides align to TRBD1. This CDR3 region has 17 residues. The trim removed 0 bases at V and 5 bases at J, leaving 11 bases unmatched. Germline-derived CDR1 and CDR2 are LGHNA and YSLEER. CDR3 amino acids: CASSQDLTGGNGDEQYF. For the CDR3, the DNA is TGCGCCAGCAGCCAAGATTTGACAGGGGGTAACGGGGACGAGCAGTACTTC.

This chain connects TRBV2 to TRBJ1-1; perhaps TRBD1 as D (6 bases). Germline lookup yields CDR1 SNHLY and CDR2 FYNNEI. The CDR3 has 14 amino acids. V was clipped by 10 bases and J by 1 base, with 16 bases between them. The CDR3 DNA reads TGTGCCACTACAGGGCGGCAAGGGAACACTGAAGCTTTCTTT. Encoded protein: CATTGRQGNTEAFF.

This rearrangement joins TRBV29-1 to TRBJ2-7; 8 nucleotides agree with TRBD1. Germline loops: CDR1 SQVTM, CDR2 ANQGSEA. CDR3 length: 13 residues. V lost 7 bases, J lost 11 bases, and 16 bases stayed unmatched. The CDR3 bases are TGCAGCGCCGAGGTTACAGGGGGTTTGGGGGAGTACTTC. Its translation: CSAEVTGGLGEYF.

The CDR3 sequence: CASSLRPGQGTYGYTF. The CDR3 DNA reads TGTGCCAGCAGCCTCCGACCGGGACAGGGGACCTATGGCTACACCTTC. The chain combines TRBV7-3 with TRBJ1-2; TRBD1 matches at 10 bases. V gave up 5 bases and J gave up 4 bases; unmatched junction bases: 10. The CDR3 contains 16 residues. Germline V gene data show CDR1 as SGHTA and CDR2 as FQGTGA. Based on the CDR3 plus reference TRBV7-3 and TRBJ1-2, the full variable domain is GAGVSQTPSNKVTEKGKYVELRCDPISGHTALYWYRQSLGQGPEFLIYFQGTGAADDSGLPNDRFFAVRPEGSVSTLKIQRTERGDSAVYLCASSLRPGQGTYGYTFGSGTRLTVV.

V is TRBV4-2 and J is TRBJ1-1; weak D call: TRBD1 (5 bases). The CDR3 loop spans 17 amino acids. CDR1 and CDR2 from the germline V gene are LGHNA and YNFKEQ. V was cut by 0 bases and J by 0 bases, with 14 bases left in between. The CDR3 is CASSQEPRGRMNTEAFF. The CDR3 DNA follows: TGTGCCAGCAGCCAAGAGCCAAGGGGCAGGATGAACACTGAAGCTTTCTTT.

V and J are TRBV6-5 and TRBJ2-5; D possibly corresponds to TRBD2 (5 bases). The CDR3 is made up of 14 amino acids. The germline V gene encodes CDR1 MNHEY and CDR2 SVGAGI. Trimming stripped 4 bases from V and 4 bases from J, with 13 bases between. CDR3 amino acids: CASSSPGSRETQYF. The CDR3 region has the DNA TGTGCCAGCAGTTCCCCGGGGTCCCGAGAGACCCAGTACTTC.

This sequence joins TRBV19 and TRBJ2-2, with a possible D match to TRBD2 (5 bases). Germline V gene sequence: CDR1 LNHDA, CDR2 SQIVND (reference sequence). This CDR3 has 13 amino acids. V shed 9 bases and J shed 5 bases, with 13 bases lying between them. CDR3 in DNA: TGTGCCAGCCGGCCTCGGGGTACCGGGGAGCTGTTTTTT. It is translated as CASRPRGTGELFF. Together with reference TRBV19 and TRBJ2-2, the CDR3 gives the full variable domain: DGGITQSPKYLFRKEGQNVTLSCEQNLNHDAMYWYRQDPGQGLRLIYYSQIVNDFQKGDIAEGYSVSREKKESFPLTVTSAQKNPTAFYLCASRPRGTGELFFGEGSRLTVL.

The rearrangement links TRBV6-6 to TRBJ1-1; TRBD1 matches at 7 bases. V lost 6 bases, J lost 2 bases, and 9 bases stayed unmatched. CDR1 is MNHNY and CDR2 is SVGAGI in the germline V gene (reference sequence). CDR3 length: 15 amino acids. The CDR3 region is CASRLRQGHNTEAFF. CDR3 DNA sequence: TGTGCCAGCAGACTTAGACAGGGCCACAACACTGAAGCTTTCTTT.